Below, 25 T cell receptor beta chains from the same sample are listed, as sequenced in a study of T-cell memory formation after mild COVID-19. TCRdb re-called the 5' RACE reads through MiXCR, storing one row per CDR3 protein. The table lists about 340,000 distinct CDR3 sequences, 10% to 15% of them singletons. Material for sequencing was PBMCs or a T cell subset sorted from them (not recorded which). These receptor sequences come from a man between 18 and 29 years old who had mild COVID-19 (a few samples of this study predate the infection). Cell type and time point are not known.

The chain has TRBV30 and TRBJ1-5; D unresolved. With 1 base removed from V and 2 bases from J, the gap between germline ends came to 3 bases. There are 12 residues in the CDR3. Germline CDR1 is GTSNPN and CDR2 is SVGIG (reference sequence). DNA for the CDR3: TGTGCCTGGAGTGGGGGCAATCAGCCCCAGCATTTT. Residues: CAWSGGNQPQHF.

This rearrangement joins TRBV11-2 to TRBJ2-3; the D gene is possibly TRBD2 (7 bases). The CDR3 runs 17 residues. From germline, CDR1 is SGHAT and CDR2 FQNNGV. Trimming left V 0 bases short and J 6 bases short, with 19 bases between. The CDR3 here is CASSLDYGRGARDTQYF. The CDR3 region has the DNA TGTGCCAGCAGCTTAGATTATGGGAGGGGGGCCCGGGATACGCAGTATTTT.

The chain is built from TRBV20-1 and TRBJ2-1; 11 positions match TRBD2. Losses at the gene ends were 6 bases for V and 6 bases for J; bases not matched to a gene: 10. CDR3 size: 15 residues. Germline V gene data show CDR1 as DFQATT and CDR2 as SNEGSKA (reference sequence). The DNA for the CDR3 is TGCAGTGCAGCCGATAGCGGGGGGGTATCCAATGAGCAGTTCTTC. Translated: CSAADSGGVSNEQFF.

Concerning this clonotype itself: Possible read error: a much larger clone is one base away. A read error is likely, as this CDR3 ends without the conserved phenylalanine or tryptophan. The chain employs TRBV7-3 and TRBJ2-5; 7 nucleotides agree with TRBD2. Looked up from germline, CDR1 is SGHTA and CDR2 is FQGTGA. Trimming took 5 bases from V and 5 from J; bases not matched to a gene: 5. There are 13 residues in the CDR3. The CDR3 bases are TGTGCCAGCAGCCGACTAGCACGGGAGACCCAGTACTCC. This sequence encodes CASSRLARETQYS.

This chain links TRBV5-1 with TRBJ1-2; no firm D call. This CDR3 spans 13 amino acids. Germline assignment: CDR1 SGHRS and CDR2 YFSETQ. The ends were cut back, 3 bases at V and 6 bases at J, with 12 bases in the middle. Written as DNA, the CDR3 is TGCGCCAGCAGCTCACCTAAGGAGGATGGCTACACCTTC. Translation: CASSSPKEDGYTF.

This clonotype was seen a few times. The genes are TRBV19 and TRBJ1-2, with D perhaps TRBD1 (5 bases). The ends were cut back, 8 bases at V and 2 bases at J, with 12 bases in the middle. The germline CDR1 and CDR2 sequences are LNHDA and SQIVND (reference sequence). The CDR3 extends over 13 amino acids. CDR3 in amino acids: CASRPDINYGYTF. DNA for the CDR3: TGTGCCAGTCGTCCGGACATAAACTATGGCTACACCTTC.

This clonotype has just a few counts. J is TRBJ2-3 and V is TRBV5-1, with D unclear. V lost 5 bases, J lost 0 bases, and 4 bases lay in between. Germline values: CDR1 SGHRS, CDR2 YFSETQ. The CDR3 runs 12 residues. Here the CDR3 DNA reads TGCGCCAGCAGTAAGAGCACAGATACGCAGTATTTT. Translated, it gives CASSKSTDTQYF.

V gene TRBV5-1 combines with J gene TRBJ2-1; possible D gene TRBD1, 5 bases. The CDR3 covers 14 residues. Per germline, CDR1 SGHRS and CDR2 YFSETQ. Trimming pared 1 base from V and 2 bases from J, leaving 7 bases between. The CDR3 loop is CASSLSRAYNEQFF. The DNA for the CDR3 is TGCGCCAGCAGCTTGTCCAGGGCCTACAATGAGCAGTTCTTC.

A few counts support this clonotype. The chain couples TRBV28 to TRBJ1-5; D ambiguous. CDR1 MDHEN and CDR2 SYDVKM come from the germline V gene. Between the trimmed V and J ends, which lost 7 bases and 0 bases, there was a span of 13 bases. The CDR3 sequence is 15 residues long. The CDR3 sequence: CASMSAEYSNQPQHF. CDR3 DNA: TGTGCCAGCATGTCGGCAGAATATAGCAATCAGCCCCAGCATTTT.

There are many counts of this clonotype. CDR3 protein: CASSPWGQVNTGELFF. CDR3 DNA: TGTGCCAGCAGTCCATGGGGACAGGTGAACACCGGGGAGCTGTTTTTT. The gene calls are TRBV12-3 or TRBV12-4 and TRBJ2-2; TRBD1 matches at 8 bases. The CDR3 loop spans 16 amino acids. The ends lost 5 bases at V and 1 base at J; junction bases unmatched: 6.

This clonotype occurred a few times. This chain connects TRBV7-3 to TRBJ2-3, with 8 nucleotides matching TRBD2. J lost 5 bases, V lost 3 bases, and 7 bases had no gene match. Per the germline V gene, CDR1 is SGHTA and CDR2 is FQGTGA. This CDR3 is 15 amino acids long. The CDR3 spells CASSFRGGQGDTQYF. DNA of the CDR3: TGTGCCAGCAGCTTTCGGGGGGGCCAGGGAGATACGCAGTATTTT.

Regarding this clonotype: Relative to the germline gene, one junction end is altered; a read error may explain this. J is TRBJ2-2 and V is TRBV4-1; unclear D gene. The CDR3 contains 12 residues. Germline CDR1 is MGHRA and CDR2 is YSYEKL. CDR3 sequence: CASRQGPGELFF. The CDR3 region has the DNA TGCGCCAGCAGGCAAGGCCCCGGGGAGCTGTTTTTT.

This clonotype was seen only a few times. The V gene is TRBV19, the J gene TRBJ2-1, with TRBD2 matching 7 bases. This CDR3 comprises 15 residues. CDR1 LNHDA and CDR2 SQIVND come from the germline V gene (reference sequence). V was pared by 3 bases and J by 2 bases, with 4 bases of the junction left unmatched. CDR3 residues: CASSISSGAYNEQFF. CDR3 bases: TGTGCCAGTAGTATTTCTAGCGGAGCCTACAATGAGCAGTTCTTC. The whole variable domain, filled in from reference TRBV19 and TRBJ2-1, reads DGGITQSPKYLFRKEGQNVTLSCEQNLNHDAMYWYRQDPGQGLRLIYYSQIVNDFQKGDIAEGYSVSREKKESFPLTVTSAQKNPTAFYLCASSISSGAYNEQFFGPGTRLTVL.

V usage is TRBV6-1 and J usage is TRBJ1-1; perhaps TRBD1 as D (5 bases). CDR1 is MNHNS and CDR2 is SASEGT in the germline V gene. CDR3 length equals 14 residues. Trimming removed 4 bases at V and 11 bases at J, with 20 bases between. This chain's CDR3 is CASSGTGSWDGAFF. The CDR3 DNA follows: TGTGCCAGCAGTGGAACAGGCTCCTGGGATGGGGCTTTCTTT.

As for this clonotype: The junction differs from germline at one of its ends, possibly a read error. The rearrangement joins TRBV7-3 to TRBJ1-6, with TRBD1 identical over 8 bases. Germline V CDR1 and CDR2: SGHTA, FQGTGA. The CDR3 is made up of 17 amino acids. CDR3 coding DNA: TGTGCCAGCAGCTTAAGACCGGACAGGGCCGGGAATTCACCCATCCACTTT. It translates to CASSLRPDRAGNSPIHF.

The CDR3 protein is CASRDSYGGSTDTQYF. The CDR3 bases are TGTGCCAGCAGGGACTCCTACGGGGGGAGCACAGATACGCAGTATTTT. This rearrangement joins TRBV6-2 or TRBV6-3 to TRBJ2-3; 7 positions match TRBD2. The CDR3 totals 16 residues. V dropped 6 bases and J dropped 0; count of bases not matched to a gene: 9. The germline V gene has CDR1 MNHEY and CDR2 SVGEGT.

This clonotype came up once. This chain links TRBV4-2 with TRBJ2-5, with 11 bases fitting TRBD2. After removal of 4 bases from V and 3 bases from J, the junction contained 4 bases not matched to a gene. The CDR3 is 15 residues long. CDR1 is LGHNA and CDR2 is YNFKEQ in the germline V gene. The CDR3 bases are TGTGCCAGCAGCCCTCTAGCGGGGGGAGAAGAGACCCAGTACTTC. It specifies CASSPLAGGEETQYF.

This clonotype was seen only a few times. The chain couples TRBV5-1 to TRBJ1-2; 7 nucleotides match TRBD1. The CDR3 has 15 amino acids. After removal of 3 bases from V and 6 bases from J, the junction contained 11 bases not matched to a gene. CDR1 and CDR2 from the germline V gene are SGHRS and YFSETQ. CDR3 DNA: TGCGCCAGCAGCTCAGATACACAGGGGTCAGATGGCTACACCTTC. Amino acid sequence: CASSSDTQGSDGYTF.

This clonotype showed up just a few times. V and J are TRBV6-6 and TRBJ2-7; D perhaps matches TRBD1 (5 bases). The germline V gene encodes CDR1 MNHNY and CDR2 SVGAGI (reference sequence). The CDR3 sequence is 13 residues long. The ends were cut back, 6 bases at V and 2 bases at J, with 11 bases in the middle. CDR3 sequence: CASSFRVAYEQYV. The CDR3, as DNA: TGTGCCAGCAGCTTCAGGGTAGCCTACGAGCAGTACGTC.

The rearrangement links TRBV2 to TRBJ1-6, with 9 bases that match TRBD1. CDR3 length equals 16 residues. Germline V gene sequence: CDR1 SNHLY, CDR2 FYNNEI. The ends lost 1 base at V and 5 bases at J; junction bases unmatched: 3. CDR3 loop: CASSEEGTGNNSPLHF. CDR3 DNA: TGTGCCAGCAGTGAAGAGGGGACAGGGAATAATTCACCCCTCCACTTT.

This clonotype was detected a few times. The genes are TRBV20-1 and TRBJ1-1; D is undetermined. The CDR3 consists of 15 residues. Germline CDR1 reads DFQATT; CDR2 reads SNEGSKA (reference sequence). V dropped 1 base and J dropped 7 bases, with 19 bases sitting between them. The DNA of the CDR3 is TGCAGTGCTAGAGCCAGGCTATCAGGTTGGGGTGAAGCTTTCTTT. Its translation is CSARARLSGWGEAFF.

In its sample, this clonotype was seen a few times. The chain is built from TRBV21-1 and TRBJ2-1. TRBV21-1 is a listed pseudogene. CDR3 length: 16 residues. The CDR3 DNA follows: TGTGCCAGCAGCCTCAAGCTTTGGTCCTTGGGGAATGAGCAGTTCTTC. The encoded protein is CASSLKLWSLGNEQFF.

This chain uses TRBV7-8 with TRBJ2-5; possibly TRBD1 for D (7 bases). Germline CDR1 is SGHVS and CDR2 is FQNEAQ. This CDR3 has 15 residues. Trimming stripped 5 bases from V and 3 bases from J, with 16 bases between. The CDR3 region is CASSPGSGGKETQYF. The DNA of the CDR3 is TGTGCCAGCAGCCCGGGGTCAGGGGGGAAAGAGACCCAGTACTTC.

This rearrangement joins TRBV6-1 to TRBJ1-5; D is unclear. This CDR3 is built from 13 residues. Trimming removed 7 bases at V and 2 bases at J, with 9 bases between. Germline CDR1 MNHNS, CDR2 SASEGT. The CDR3, as DNA: TGTGCCAGCACCGGACGAGGCAATCAGCCCCAGCATTTT. It codes for CASTGRGNQPQHF.

This chain uses TRBV29-1 with TRBJ2-2, with D possibly called TRBD1 or TRBD2 (5 bases each). This CDR3 has 13 residues. Germline assignment: CDR1 SQVTM and CDR2 ANQGSEA. The germline V and J ends were trimmed by 8 bases and 5 bases, with 15 bases remaining between them. The CDR3, as DNA: TGCAGCCACGAGAAGAGGGGAACCGGGGAGCTGTTTTTT. As protein: CSHEKRGTGELFF.